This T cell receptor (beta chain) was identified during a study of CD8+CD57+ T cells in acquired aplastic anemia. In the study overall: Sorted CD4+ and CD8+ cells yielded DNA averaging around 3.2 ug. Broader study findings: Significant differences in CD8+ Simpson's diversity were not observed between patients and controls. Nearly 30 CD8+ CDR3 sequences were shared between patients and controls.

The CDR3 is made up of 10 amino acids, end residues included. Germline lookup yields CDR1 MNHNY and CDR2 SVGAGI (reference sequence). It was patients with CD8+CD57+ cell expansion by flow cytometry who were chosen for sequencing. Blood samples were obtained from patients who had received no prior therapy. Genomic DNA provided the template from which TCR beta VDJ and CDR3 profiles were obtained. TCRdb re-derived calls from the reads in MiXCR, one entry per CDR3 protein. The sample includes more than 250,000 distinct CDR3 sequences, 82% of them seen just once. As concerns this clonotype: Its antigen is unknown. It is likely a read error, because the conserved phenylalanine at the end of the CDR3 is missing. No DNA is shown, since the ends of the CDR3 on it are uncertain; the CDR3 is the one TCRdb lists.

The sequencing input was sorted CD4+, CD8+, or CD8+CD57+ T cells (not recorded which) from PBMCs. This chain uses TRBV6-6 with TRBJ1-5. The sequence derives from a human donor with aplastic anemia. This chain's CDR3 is CASSYRRLAG.